The TCR beta chain under discussion was sequenced for a study of immune evolution from preneoplasia to lung adenocarcinoma. Study-wide results and caveats: Normal lung had the highest top T cell clone frequencies.

The table came from immunoSEQ multiplex PCR; TCRdb's copy has only in-frame clones and leaves some out. The sample includes 7,000 or so clones, approximately 86% of them seen just once. Concerning this clone: Its antigen is unidentified.

The sample comprised FFPE minimally invasive lung adenocarcinoma tissue. The TCR was taken from a person of 80 years or more with lung adenocarcinoma.

CDR3 amino acids: CASSSGTQGLSAGELFF. The DNA of the CDR3 is TGTGCCAGCAGCTCCGGGACACAGGGCCTTTCCGCCGGGGAGCTGTTTTTT. The chain combines TRBV7-2 with TRBJ2-2; D is perhaps TRBD1 (6 bases). Trimming removed 4 bases at V and 6 bases at J, with 21 bases between. Per the germline V gene, CDR1 is SGHTA and CDR2 is FQGNSA. The CDR3 runs 17 residues.